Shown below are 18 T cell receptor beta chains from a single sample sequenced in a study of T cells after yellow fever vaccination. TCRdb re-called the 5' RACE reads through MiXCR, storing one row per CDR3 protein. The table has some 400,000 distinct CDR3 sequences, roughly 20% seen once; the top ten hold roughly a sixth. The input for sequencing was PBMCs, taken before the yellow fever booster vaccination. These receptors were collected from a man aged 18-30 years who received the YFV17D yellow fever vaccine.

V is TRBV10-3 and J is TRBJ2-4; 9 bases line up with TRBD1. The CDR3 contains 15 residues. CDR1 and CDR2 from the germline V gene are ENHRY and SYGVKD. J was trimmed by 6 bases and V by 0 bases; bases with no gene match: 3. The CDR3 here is CAISESKGQGNIQYF. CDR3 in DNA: TGTGCCATCAGTGAGTCGAAGGGACAGGGAAACATTCAGTACTTC.

The CDR3 DNA reads as TGTGCCTACAAAACCGGGACAGGGGTTGAAAAACTGTTTTTT. Residues: CAYKTGTGVEKLFF. This rearrangement joins TRBV2 to TRBJ1-4; 10 bases line up with TRBD1. The germline CDR1 and CDR2 sequences are SNHLY and FYNNEI. Trimming removed 11 bases from V and 7 bases from J; junction bases left unmatched: 10. This CDR3 contains 14 residues.

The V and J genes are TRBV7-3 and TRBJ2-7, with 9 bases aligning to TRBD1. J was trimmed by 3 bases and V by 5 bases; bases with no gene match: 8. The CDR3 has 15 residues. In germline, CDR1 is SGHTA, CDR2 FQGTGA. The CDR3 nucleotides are TGTGCCAGCAGCCCGGGACAGGGTTTCCTCTACGAGCAGTACTTC. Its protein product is CASSPGQGFLYEQYF. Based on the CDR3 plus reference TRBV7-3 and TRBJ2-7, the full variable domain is GAGVSQTPSNKVTEKGKYVELRCDPISGHTALYWYRQSLGQGPEFLIYFQGTGAADDSGLPNDRFFAVRPEGSVSTLKIQRTERGDSAVYLCASSPGQGFLYEQYFGPGTRLTVT.

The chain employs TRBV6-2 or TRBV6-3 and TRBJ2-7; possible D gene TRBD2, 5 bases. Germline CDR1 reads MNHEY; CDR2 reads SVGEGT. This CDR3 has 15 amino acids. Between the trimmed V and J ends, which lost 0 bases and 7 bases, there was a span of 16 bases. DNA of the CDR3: TGTGCCAGCAGTTACTCGGAGACGAGCGGTATAGAGCAGTACGTC. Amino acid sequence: CASSYSETSGIEQYV.

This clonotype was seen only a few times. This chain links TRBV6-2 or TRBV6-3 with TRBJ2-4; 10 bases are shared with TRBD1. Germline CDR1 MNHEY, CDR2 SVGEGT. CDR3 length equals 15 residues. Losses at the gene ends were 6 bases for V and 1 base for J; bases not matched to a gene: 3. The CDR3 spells CASSWGQGAKNIQYF. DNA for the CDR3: TGTGCCAGCAGCTGGGGACAGGGGGCCAAAAACATTCAGTACTTC.

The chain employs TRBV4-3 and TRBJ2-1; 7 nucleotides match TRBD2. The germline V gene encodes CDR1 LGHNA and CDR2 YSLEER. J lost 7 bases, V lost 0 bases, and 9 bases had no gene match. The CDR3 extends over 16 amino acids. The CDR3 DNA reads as TGCGCCAGCAGCCAAGATATTGGGGGGGGGTTTAATGAGCAGTTCTTC. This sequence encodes CASSQDIGGGFNEQFF.

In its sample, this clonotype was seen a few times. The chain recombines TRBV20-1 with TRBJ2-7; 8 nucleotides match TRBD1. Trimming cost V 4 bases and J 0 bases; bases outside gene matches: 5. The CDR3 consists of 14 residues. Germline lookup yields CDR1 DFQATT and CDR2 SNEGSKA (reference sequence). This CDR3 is CSAKRDRTSYEQYV. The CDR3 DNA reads TGCAGTGCTAAACGGGACAGGACCTCCTACGAGCAGTACGTC.

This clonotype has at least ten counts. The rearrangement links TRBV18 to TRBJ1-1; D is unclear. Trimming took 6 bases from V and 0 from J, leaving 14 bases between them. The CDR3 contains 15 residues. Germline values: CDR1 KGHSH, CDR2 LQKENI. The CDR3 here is CASSIYAGVNTEAFF. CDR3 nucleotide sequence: TGTGCCAGCTCCATTTACGCCGGGGTGAACACTGAAGCTTTCTTT.

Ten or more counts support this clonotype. CDR3: CASSFGLTAGGQETQYF. In DNA form, the CDR3 reads TGTGCCAGCAGCTTCGGTTTGACAGCGGGGGGGCAAGAGACCCAGTACTTC. The chain employs TRBV7-2 and TRBJ2-5; TRBD2 agrees at 10 bases. V lost 3 bases and J lost 2; bases outside the gene matches: 9. Germline V CDR1 and CDR2: SGHTA, FQGNSA. There are 17 residues in the CDR3. Complete variable domain (other parts from reference TRBV7-2 and TRBJ2-5): GAGVSQSPSNKVTEKGKDVELRCDPISGHTALYWYRQSLGQGLEFLIYFQGNSAPDKSGLPSDRFSAERTGGSVSTLTIQRTQQEDSAVYLCASSFGLTAGGQETQYFGPGTRLLVL.

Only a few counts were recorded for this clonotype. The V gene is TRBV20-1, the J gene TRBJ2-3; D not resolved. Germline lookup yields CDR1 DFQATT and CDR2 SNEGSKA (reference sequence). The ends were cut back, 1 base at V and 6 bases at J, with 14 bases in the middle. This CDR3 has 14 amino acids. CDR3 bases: TGCAGTGCTAGAGGTCCCGTTCGTGCGGATACGCAGTATTTT. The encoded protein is CSARGPVRADTQYF.

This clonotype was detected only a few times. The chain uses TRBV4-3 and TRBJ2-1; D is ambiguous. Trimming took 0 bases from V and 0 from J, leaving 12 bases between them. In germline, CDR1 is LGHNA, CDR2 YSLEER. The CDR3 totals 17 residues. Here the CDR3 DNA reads TGCGCCAGCAGCCAAGATCGGGCGCGTAGCTCCTACAATGAGCAGTTCTTC. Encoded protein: CASSQDRARSSYNEQFF.

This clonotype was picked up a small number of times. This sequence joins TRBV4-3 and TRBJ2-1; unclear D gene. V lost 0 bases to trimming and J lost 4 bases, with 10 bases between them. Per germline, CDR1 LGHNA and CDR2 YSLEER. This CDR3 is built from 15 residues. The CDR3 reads CASSQDRNGYNEQFF. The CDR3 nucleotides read TGCGCCAGCAGCCAAGATCGGAACGGATACAATGAGCAGTTCTTC.

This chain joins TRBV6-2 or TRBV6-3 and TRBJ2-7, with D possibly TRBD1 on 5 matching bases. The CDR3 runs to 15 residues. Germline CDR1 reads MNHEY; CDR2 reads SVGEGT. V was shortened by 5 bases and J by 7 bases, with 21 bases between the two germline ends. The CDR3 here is CASSTRQGALEEQYF. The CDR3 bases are TGTGCCAGCAGTACGCGACAAGGGGCTCTTGAGGAGCAGTACTTC.

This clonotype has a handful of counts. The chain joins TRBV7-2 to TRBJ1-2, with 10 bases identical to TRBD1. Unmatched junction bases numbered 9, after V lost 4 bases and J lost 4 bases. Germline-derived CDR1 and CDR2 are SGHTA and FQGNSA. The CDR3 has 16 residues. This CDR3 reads CASSSTTGGPAYGYTF. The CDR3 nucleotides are TGTGCCAGCAGCTCTACGACAGGGGGCCCGGCCTATGGCTACACCTTC.

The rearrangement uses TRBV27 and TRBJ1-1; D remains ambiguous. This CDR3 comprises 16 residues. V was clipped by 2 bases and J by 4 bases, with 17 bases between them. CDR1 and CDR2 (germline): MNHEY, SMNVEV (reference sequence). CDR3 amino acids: CASSLNHGRGSTEAFF. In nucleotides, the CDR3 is TGTGCCAGCAGTTTAAATCATGGACGGGGTTCCACTGAAGCTTTCTTT.

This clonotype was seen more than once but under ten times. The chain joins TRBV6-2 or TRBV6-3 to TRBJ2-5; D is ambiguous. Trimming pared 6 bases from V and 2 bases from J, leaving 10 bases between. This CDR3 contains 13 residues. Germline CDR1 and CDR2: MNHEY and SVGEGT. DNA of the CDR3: TGTGCCAGCAGGCGGACGGTTCAAGAGACCCAGTACTTC. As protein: CASRRTVQETQYF.

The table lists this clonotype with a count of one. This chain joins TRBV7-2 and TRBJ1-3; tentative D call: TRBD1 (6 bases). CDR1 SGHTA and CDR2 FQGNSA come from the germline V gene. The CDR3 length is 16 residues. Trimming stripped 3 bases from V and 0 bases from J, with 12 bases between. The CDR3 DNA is TGTGCCAGCAGCTTGGGGGGGACAACCTCTGGAAACACCATATATTTT. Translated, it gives CASSLGGTTSGNTIYF. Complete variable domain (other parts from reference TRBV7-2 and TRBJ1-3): GAGVSQSPSNKVTEKGKDVELRCDPISGHTALYWYRQSLGQGLEFLIYFQGNSAPDKSGLPSDRFSAERTGGSVSTLTIQRTQQEDSAVYLCASSLGGTTSGNTIYFGEGSWLTVV.

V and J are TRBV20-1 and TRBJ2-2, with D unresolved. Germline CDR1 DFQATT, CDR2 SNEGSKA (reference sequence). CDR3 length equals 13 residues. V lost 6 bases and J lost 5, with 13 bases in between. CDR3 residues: CSALISETGELFF. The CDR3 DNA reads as TGCAGTGCCCTTATCTCCGAAACCGGGGAGCTGTTTTTT.